The present TCR beta chain was sequenced within a study of cytomegalovirus exposure and HLA in healthy donors. In the study overall: The same platform was used for the 130 or so validation repertoires as for the 666 first-cohort repertoires, as reported in a later analysis.

The protocol was immunoSEQ multiplex PCR, while the TCRdb copy is restricted to in-frame clones and leaves out a portion. The sample consists of 160,000 or so clones, approximately 90% of them appearing once. Trimming shortened V by 1 base and J by 0 bases, and 7 bases separated the two germline ends. The CDR3 has 14 amino acids. The germline gives CDR1 LGHNA, CDR2 YNFKEQ. General study results and limits: First-cohort TCR clusters tended to co-occur in the 95 to 150 validation repertoires, a later analysis found.

This clone was observed a few times. What it recognizes is unknown. The sequenced sample was PBMCs. The clonotype comes from a man younger than 35 in good health and CMV-seronegative. The chain uses TRBV4-2 and TRBJ2-7; perhaps TRBD2 as D (5 bases). CDR3 DNA sequence: TGTGCCAGCAGCCAAGGCAGCGGCTCCTACGAGCAGTACGTC. It specifies CASSQGSGSYEQYV.